The rows below give T cell receptor beta chains drawn from one sample of a study of vaccination and CD4 T cells after COVID-19. TCRdb analysed the PCR reads with MiXCR anew, one entry per CDR3 protein. The sample carries 25,000 or so distinct CDR3 sequences, 35% to 40% recorded once. For these receptors, no antigen is known. The source material was CD4+ T cells from blood, cultured in vitro, sampled about 7 months after SARS-CoV-2 vaccination. These receptors all come from a human donor who had recovered from COVID-19. Each CDR3 is given with its conserved first and last residue. D genes are given only for firm matches. Expanded clones are given a class, and other clones once, few, many or no size at all.

size	V	J	D	DNA	CDR3
few	TRBV28	TRBJ2-7	NA	TGTGCCAGCAGTTTTTCGATGTACTCCTTATTCCGGCGGCAAAGCTCCTACGAGCAGTACTTC	CASSFSMYSLFRRQSSYEQYF
NA	TRBV28	TRBJ2-7	TRBD1	TGTGCCAGCAGTTTGGGACAGGGGGCCTACGAGCAGTACTTC	CASSLGQGAYEQYF
NA	TRBV6-5	TRBJ2-2	NA	TGTGCCAGCAGTTGGGACACCTGGGAGCTGTTTTTT	CASSWDTWELFF
NA	TRBV14	TRBJ1-1	NA	TGTGCCAGCAGCCTATCCGGGACATTGGGTGAAGCTTTCTTT	CASSLSGTLGEAFF
few	TRBV7-3	TRBJ2-3	NA	TGTGCCAGCAGCTTTCCCGGGACTCCCGAGAGCACAGATACGCAGTATTTT	CASSFPGTPESTDTQYF
few	TRBV27	TRBJ2-7	TRBD2	TGTGCCAGCAGACCCTCCGGCGGGAGGGCCTACGAGCAGTACTTC	CASRPSGGRAYEQYF
NA	TRBV6-1	TRBJ1-5	TRBD1	TGTGCCAGCAGTCGCGACAGGGCTCGGGATCAGCCCCAGCATTTT	CASSRDRARDQPQHF
NA	TRBV6-1	TRBJ2-2	NA	TGTGCCAGCAGGGAGCGGCCGAACACCGGGGAGCTGTTTTTT	CASRERPNTGELFF
NA	TRBV20-1	TRBJ2-1	TRBD1	TGCAGTGCTAATACCGGGACAGGGCTATCGGGTGAGCAGTTCTTC	CSANTGTGLSGEQFF
NA	TRBV5-1	TRBJ2-7	NA	TGCGCCAGCAGCCCAGTAGAGGACTCCTACGAGCAGTACTTC	CASSPVEDSYEQYF
medium-sized	TRBV6-5	TRBJ2-1	TRBD2	TGTGCCAGCAGTTACTCTGCGGGGCGGGGGGTCTACAATGAGCAGTTCTTC	CASSYSAGRGVYNEQFF
NA	TRBV20-1	TRBJ2-1	TRBD1	TGCAGTGCTTCAGGGACAGGGGCGCGGGACAATGAGCAGTTCTTC	CSASGTGARDNEQFF
few	TRBV20-1	TRBJ1-5	NA	TGCAGTGCTAGAGAAGTTAGGGATCAGCCCCAGCATTTT	CSAREVRDQPQHF
few	TRBV20-1	TRBJ2-7	NA	TGCAGTGCTACCACCGGGACTGAGAACTACGAGCAGTACTTC	CSATTGTENYEQYF
NA	TRBV6-2/TRBV6-3	TRBJ2-1	NA	TGTGCCAGCAGGGAAGGGGGCGCGGGAGATGAGCAGTTCTTC	CASREGGAGDEQFF
NA	TRBV6-4	TRBJ2-1	TRBD2	TGTGCCAGCAGTAGGACTAGCGGGGCTGGATTCAATGAGCAGTTCTTC	CASSRTSGAGFNEQFF
few	TRBV2	TRBJ1-2	NA	TGTGCCAGCAGTGAAGGGGGATTCTATGGCTACACCTTC	CASSEGGFYGYTF
NA	TRBV20-1	TRBJ1-5	TRBD1	TGCAGTGCCTCGGGACAGGGTCGGAACAATCAGCCCCAGCATTTT	CSASGQGRNNQPQHF
NA	TRBV10-3	TRBJ2-2	TRBD1	TGTGCCATCAGTGAGACCAGGGGGCAGACCGGGGAGCTGTTTTTT	CAISETRGQTGELFF
few	TRBV20-1	TRBJ2-1	NA	TGCAGCCCCGACGGGGGGCGGGATCTCCATGAGCAGTTCTTC	CSPDGGRDLHEQFF
few	TRBV19	TRBJ2-3	TRBD2	TGTGCCAGTAGTCCCGGCGGCGGGAGGACAGATACGCAGTATTTT	CASSPGGGRTDTQYF
NA	TRBV28	TRBJ1-5	NA	TGTGCCAGCAGGCTGGGACAACAGCCCCAGCATTTT	CASRLGQQPQHF
few	TRBV28	TRBJ1-2	NA	TGTGCCAGCAGTGAGACAGGACCCGTCTATGGCTACACCTTC	CASSETGPVYGYTF
NA	TRBV28	TRBJ2-5	TRBD2	TGTGCCAGCGACCGACTAGCGGGAGGTGGAGAGACCCAGTACTTC	CASDRLAGGGETQYF
NA	TRBV20-1	TRBJ1-6	NA	TGCAGTGCTAACTTGGGCAGGTCAGATTTACCCCTCCACTTT	CSANLGRSDLPLHF